The rows below give T cell receptor beta chains drawn from one sample of a study of CD8+ T cells in alopecia areata. Here immunoSEQ multiplex PCR was the method, and the copy in TCRdb shows in-frame clones only, minus some. There are approximately 170,000 clones in the sample; approximately 56% occur only once, and approximately 0.7% lies in the top ten. Sequencing used CD4+ T cells sorted from blood, obtained at week 4, from a patient treated with tofacitinib. The receptors here all came from a human donor with alopecia areata. The CDR3 runs from the conserved cysteine through the conserved F or W. A D gene is named only where the DNA matches it firmly. Size tells how often a clone was seen (once, few, many) or the class of an expanded clone, and some rows leave it out.

d_call	clone_size	j_call	v_call	cdr3_aa	cdr3_nt
TRBD1	few	TRBJ2-2	TRBV15	CATSTRTGGFGELFF	TGTGCCACCAGCACTCGGACAGGGGGTTTCGGGGAGCTGTTTTTT
-	-	TRBJ2-6	TRBV7-9	CASSLSVAGVGANVLTF	TGTGCCAGCAGCTTAAGTGTAGCCGGGGTCGGGGCCAACGTCCTGACTTTC
TRBD2	-	TRBJ2-7	TRBV7-2	CASSQRTSLYEQYF	TGTGCCAGCAGCCAAAGGACTAGTCTCTACGAGCAGTACTTC
-	-	TRBJ1-5	TRBV30	CAWSVQGGIGQPQHF	TGTGCCTGGAGTGTACAGGGAGGCATTGGTCAGCCCCAGCATTTT
-	-	TRBJ2-7	TRBV28	CASSSHQQGREQYF	TGTGCCAGCAGTTCACATCAACAGGGTCGCGAGCAGTACTTC
TRBD2	few	TRBJ2-2	TRBV4-1	CASSQGSAGVVAGELFF	TGCGCCAGCAGCCAAGGGTCGGCGGGAGTGGTCGCCGGGGAGCTGTTTTTT
-	-	TRBJ2-5	TRBV6-6	CASSPGPGLETQYF	TGTGCCAGCAGTCCGGGCCCCGGTCTGGAGACCCAGTACTTC
-	-	TRBJ2-7	TRBV25-1	CASTPGVTSYEQYF	TGTGCCAGCACACCGGGGGTTACGTCCTACGAGCAGTACTTC
-	-	TRBJ2-3	TRBV5-1	CASSQAYRIDTQYF	TGCGCCAGCAGTCAAGCGTACAGGATAGATACGCAGTATTTT
-	-	TRBJ2-5	TRBV11-2	CASRAGETQYF	TGTGCCAGCAGGGCAGGGGAGACCCAGTACTTC
TRBD2	-	TRBJ2-2	TRBV4-3	CASSPVAGLTGELFF	TGCGCCAGCAGCCCAGTAGCGGGACTTACCGGGGAGCTGTTTTTT